The 30 T cell receptor beta chains below were found in one sample sequenced in a study of blood T cell repertoires in COVID-19. Produced via immunoSEQ multiplex PCR; TCRdb's table is partial and in-frame only. The sample has approximately 130,000 clones; 88% are singletons. Sequencing was carried out using peripheral blood. These TCRs come from a human donor in a cohort sampled during active COVID-19.

Of note for this clone: The same CDR3 also results from other DNA sequences found in this sample. J is TRBJ2-3 and V is TRBV5-1, with TRBD1 as a possible D gene (5 bases). V lost 8 bases and J lost 4, with 17 bases in between. Germline loops: CDR1 SGHRS, CDR2 YFSETQ. The CDR3 extends over 14 amino acids. CDR3 protein: CASSKGYQADTQYF. CDR3 in DNA: TGCGCCAGTAGCAAGGGGTACCAGGCAGATACGCAGTATTTT.

The V gene is TRBV28, the J gene TRBJ2-7; 7 positions match TRBD1. The germline gives CDR1 MDHEN, CDR2 SYDVKM. V trimming: 7 bases; J trimming: 6 bases; junction bases outside the gene matches: 15. This CDR3 contains 15 residues. CDR3 region: CASTPLDRRQFEQYF. The CDR3 bases are TGTGCCAGCACCCCCCTGGACAGGCGTCAGTTCGAGCAGTACTTC.

The chain carries TRBV5-1 and TRBJ1-6; tentative D call: TRBD1 (5 bases). V was cut by 3 bases and J by 5 bases, with 9 bases left in between. This CDR3 is 14 amino acids long. Germline V gene data show CDR1 as SGHRS and CDR2 as YFSETQ. The CDR3 region is CASSWGVDNSPLHF. The CDR3 DNA reads TGCGCCAGCAGCTGGGGGGTGGATAATTCACCCCTCCACTTT.

The gene calls are TRBV6-2 or TRBV6-3 and TRBJ2-1; 13 nucleotides line up with TRBD2. The CDR3 is made up of 18 amino acids. V dropped 4 bases and J dropped 0; count of bases not matched to a gene: 6. Germline V gene sequence: CDR1 MNHEY, CDR2 SVGEGT. The CDR3 region is CASSFPTSGGSSYNEQFF. The CDR3 nucleotides read TGTGCCAGCAGTTTCCCGACTAGCGGGGGGAGCTCCTACAATGAGCAGTTCTTC.

The J gene is TRBJ1-1, the V gene TRBV4-1; TRBD1 agrees at 9 bases. Germline CDR1 reads MGHRA; CDR2 reads YSYEKL. CDR3 length: 18 amino acids. The trim removed 1 base at V and 3 bases at J, leaving 12 bases unmatched. The CDR3 nucleotides are TGCGCCAGCAGCCAAGTCTTGGGGCCACAGGGGGCCTACACTGAAGCTTTCTTT. Translation gives CASSQVLGPQGAYTEAFF.

J is TRBJ1-4 and V is TRBV7-9; possible D gene TRBD1, 6 bases. This CDR3 region has 14 residues. Between the trimmed V and J ends, which lost 4 bases and 5 bases, there was a span of 11 bases. Germline values: CDR1 SEHNR, CDR2 FQNEAQ (reference sequence). For the CDR3, the DNA is TGTGCCAGCAGCTCCAGGGGCGCCAATGAAAAACTGTTTTTT. Its protein product is CASSSRGANEKLFF.

The V gene is TRBV6-2 or TRBV6-3, the J gene TRBJ1-2; D is perhaps TRBD1 (5 bases). V was shortened by 5 bases and J by 4 bases, with 14 bases between the two germline ends. Per the germline V gene, CDR1 is MNHEY and CDR2 is SVGEGT. CDR3 length equals 14 residues. CDR3 sequence (DNA): TGTGCCAGCAGTCCGGGCCTAAGGGGCTATGGCTACACCTTC. This gives the protein CASSPGLRGYGYTF.

This sequence joins TRBV5-4 and TRBJ2-3; D is possibly TRBD1 (5 bases). This CDR3 contains 13 residues. The germline V gene has CDR1 SGHNT and CDR2 YYREEE (reference sequence). Trimming took off 7 bases at V and 3 bases at J, with 12 bases between the two ends. The CDR3, as DNA: TGTGCCAGCGGGGCACGGGTAACAGATACGCAGTATTTT. Its translation: CASGARVTDTQYF.

In this sample, this clone turned up a few times. The chain joins TRBV6-2 or TRBV6-3 to TRBJ1-2, with D uncertain. V lost 5 bases and J 3 bases, leaving 16 bases between the germline ends. The CDR3 covers 15 residues. Per the germline V gene, CDR1 is MNHEY and CDR2 is SVGEGT. In nucleotides, the CDR3 is TGTGCCAGCAGTATCGACTCGGCACCGCACTATGGCTACACCTTC. Encoded protein: CASSIDSAPHYGYTF.

The chain recombines TRBV12-3 or TRBV12-4 with TRBJ2-3; D ambiguous. The CDR3 has 13 amino acids. V was trimmed by 3 bases and J by 4 bases, leaving 8 bases between them. CDR3 sequence reads: CASSFPGADTQYF. The CDR3 DNA follows: TGTGCCAGCAGTTTCCCTGGAGCAGATACGCAGTATTTT.

CDR3 residues: CATSGGDRHNQPQHF. In DNA form, the CDR3 reads TGTGCCACCAGCGGCGGAGACAGGCACAATCAGCCCCAGCATTTT. The chain uses TRBV15 and TRBJ1-5; tentatively, D is TRBD1 (6 bases). The ends were cut back, 5 bases at V and 3 bases at J, with 14 bases in the middle. The CDR3 consists of 15 residues. Germline V gives CDR1 LNHNV, CDR2 YYDKDF (reference sequence).

V usage is TRBV7-2 and J usage is TRBJ2-7; the D gene is possibly TRBD2 (5 bases). The CDR3 is 15 amino acids. V was pared by 2 bases and J by 5 bases, with 16 bases between. Germline values: CDR1 SGHTA, CDR2 FQGNSA. This chain's CDR3 is CASSLSGPASHEQYF. The CDR3 coding sequence is TGTGCCAGCAGCTTAAGCGGTCCAGCTAGCCACGAGCAGTACTTC.

V and J are TRBV18 and TRBJ2-4, with 9 bases aligning to TRBD1. The V gene end was trimmed by 3 bases and the J gene end by 0 bases; junction bases not matched to a gene: 6. CDR1 is KGHSH, CDR2 LQKENI, per germline. The CDR3 totals 17 residues. The CDR3 DNA sequence: TGTGCCAGCTCACCCTCGGACAGGGGAGTAGCCAAAAACATTCAGTACTTC. This sequence encodes CASSPSDRGVAKNIQYF.

V usage is TRBV21-1 and J usage is TRBJ2-1; no check of the table's D call, TRBD2, against the DNA was made. TRBV21-1 has pseudogene status. This CDR3 region has 16 residues. In DNA, the CDR3 is TGTGCCAGCAGCCCAGGGGCGGGAGGGCCCTACAATGAGCAGTTCTTC. Amino acids: CASSPGAGGPYNEQFF.

The chain is built from TRBV5-6 and TRBJ2-7; D gene unclear. Trimming took off 0 bases at V and 2 bases at J, with 9 bases between the two ends. Germline V CDR1 and CDR2: SGHDT, YYEEEE. This CDR3 region has 14 residues. The CDR3 DNA is TGTGCCAGCAGCTTGGGCAGGCCGACCTACGAGCAGTACTTC. Its translation is CASSLGRPTYEQYF.

The gene calls are TRBV19 and TRBJ2-1; possibly TRBD2 for D (5 bases). The CDR3 covers 15 residues. V lost 2 bases to trimming and J lost 3 bases, with 11 bases between them. The germline V gene has CDR1 LNHDA and CDR2 SQIVND (reference sequence). This CDR3 reads CASSISGRDYNEQFF. CDR3 nucleotides: TGTGCCAGTAGTATAAGCGGACGTGACTACAATGAGCAGTTCTTC.

This clone showed up just a few times. The junction and the germline gene differ at one end; a read error may be behind it. This sequence joins TRBV7-7 and TRBJ2-1; TRBD2 agrees at 11 bases. Per the germline V gene, CDR1 is SSHAT and CDR2 is FNYEAQ (reference sequence). The CDR3 sequence is 16 residues long. CDR3 loop: CASSLTGTSGFDEQFF. As DNA, the CDR3 is TGTGCTAGCAGCCTCACCGGGACTAGCGGTTTCGATGAGCAGTTCTTC.

The rearrangement links TRBV9 to TRBJ2-5; D not certain. The V gene's germline CDR1 is SGDLS and CDR2 YYNGEE. Trimming left V 0 bases short and J 5 bases short, with 11 bases between. The CDR3 length is 14 residues. The CDR3 loop reads CASSVAGSRETQYF. As DNA, the CDR3 is TGTGCCAGCAGCGTAGCAGGCTCTCGGGAGACCCAGTACTTC.

V gene TRBV2 combines with J gene TRBJ1-5, with D unclear. Looked up from germline, CDR1 is SNHLY and CDR2 is FYNNEI. The ends were cut back, 4 bases at V and 3 bases at J, with 10 bases in the middle. CDR3 length: 14 residues. CDR3 coding DNA: TGTGCCAGCAGTGTTTTCGGGGTCAATCAGCCCCAGCATTTT. It encodes CASSVFGVNQPQHF.

CDR3 nucleotide sequence: TGTGCCAGCAGCTTGGGGGGAGACCTTCGCTACGAGCAGTACTTC. This sequence encodes CASSLGGDLRYEQYF. The chain combines TRBV5-6 with TRBJ2-7; TRBD2 might be the D (5 bases). V was clipped by 0 bases and J by 3 bases, with 13 bases between them. The CDR3 extends over 15 amino acids. The germline V gene has CDR1 SGHDT and CDR2 YYEEEE.

V and J are TRBV4-2 and TRBJ2-5; 11 positions agree with TRBD1. The length of the CDR3 is 16 residues. Germline V lookup: CDR1 LGHNA, CDR2 YNFKEQ. Trimming cost V 0 bases and J 4 bases; bases outside gene matches: 4. The CDR3 spells CASSQDGGTGGETQYF. The CDR3, as DNA: TGTGCCAGCAGCCAAGATGGGGGGACAGGGGGAGAGACCCAGTACTTC.

The rearrangement links TRBV6-4 to TRBJ1-4; TRBD1 matches at 8 bases. The germline V gene encodes CDR1 MRHNA and CDR2 SNTAGT. The CDR3 is 16 residues long. J lost 8 bases, V lost 1 base, and 9 bases had no gene match. The CDR3 loop reads CASSDWGRGRQEKLFF. The CDR3, as DNA: TGTGCCAGCAGTGACTGGGGCAGGGGGCGTCAAGAAAAACTGTTTTTT.

This chain uses TRBV5-5 with TRBJ2-1, with 8 bases aligning to TRBD1. V lost 4 bases and J lost 7; bases outside the gene matches: 10. The CDR3 contains 15 residues. Germline assignment: CDR1 SGHKS and CDR2 YYEKEE (reference sequence). The CDR3 DNA follows: TGTGCCAGCAGCCCGACGACAGGGGTCCGGAATGAGCAGTTCTTC. As protein: CASSPTTGVRNEQFF.

The V gene is TRBV10-3, the J gene TRBJ2-1; 9 bases map to TRBD1. Trimming cost V 5 bases and J 3 bases; bases outside gene matches: 5. The length of the CDR3 is 15 residues. Germline CDR1 ENHRY, CDR2 SYGVKD. CDR3 protein: CAISRTGEGYNEQFF. CDR3 nucleotide sequence: TGTGCCATCAGTAGGACAGGGGAAGGCTACAATGAGCAGTTCTTC.

The gene calls are TRBV6-1 and TRBJ2-3, with D possibly TRBD1 on 5 matching bases. The CDR3 runs 15 residues. CDR1 is MNHNS, CDR2 SASEGT, per germline. V lost 1 base, J lost 2 bases, and 10 bases lay in between. CDR3 in DNA: TGTGCCAGCAGTGAAGTTAGGGGCCCCACAGATACGCAGTATTTT. It translates to CASSEVRGPTDTQYF.

The rearrangement joins TRBV5-1 to TRBJ1-1; 7 positions agree with TRBD1. Trimming at V came to 0 bases and at J to 5 bases, leaving 4 bases not matched to a gene. The CDR3 spans 14 residues. Germline V gives CDR1 SGHRS, CDR2 YFSETQ. The CDR3 DNA sequence: TGCGCCAGCAGCTTGGGAACAGGGGTTACTGAAGCTTTCTTT. Translated, it gives CASSLGTGVTEAFF.

The CDR3 is CAWMVWPANYGYTF. DNA of the CDR3: TGTGCCTGGATGGTGTGGCCAGCTAACTATGGCTACACCTTC. The chain joins TRBV30 to TRBJ1-2; D unresolved. This CDR3 contains 14 residues. Germline CDR1 GTSNPN, CDR2 SVGIG (reference sequence). Deletions cut 4 bases from V and 0 bases from J, with 12 bases between.

This sequence joins TRBV11-2 and TRBJ2-1; TRBD2 aligns across 11 bases. V shed 5 bases and J 8 bases; nucleotides not matched to a gene: 11. CDR1 and CDR2 from the germline V gene are SGHAT and FQNNGV. This CDR3 comprises 16 residues. The CDR3: CASSVLAGGPVYEQFF. CDR3 DNA: TGTGCCAGCAGCGTATTAGCGGGAGGGCCGGTCTATGAGCAGTTCTTC.

This chain connects TRBV6-5 to TRBJ1-2; D call uncertain. Germline V gives CDR1 MNHEY, CDR2 SVGAGI. The CDR3 is 13 amino acids. Between the trimmed V and J ends, which lost 6 bases and 8 bases, there was a span of 16 bases. The CDR3 here is CASSSDSQGGYTF. Here the CDR3 DNA reads TGTGCCAGCAGCTCCGACTCTCAAGGAGGCTACACCTTC.

The chain recombines TRBV4-1 with TRBJ2-5; possibly TRBD1 for D (6 bases). The CDR3 is made up of 17 amino acids. Trimming removed 4 bases from V and 1 base from J, with 19 bases in between. Germline V gene data show CDR1 as MGHRA and CDR2 as YSYEKL. CDR3: CASSRTQGSVGQETQYF. The CDR3, as DNA: TGCGCCAGCAGCCGCACCCAGGGGAGTGTAGGCCAAGAGACCCAGTACTTC.